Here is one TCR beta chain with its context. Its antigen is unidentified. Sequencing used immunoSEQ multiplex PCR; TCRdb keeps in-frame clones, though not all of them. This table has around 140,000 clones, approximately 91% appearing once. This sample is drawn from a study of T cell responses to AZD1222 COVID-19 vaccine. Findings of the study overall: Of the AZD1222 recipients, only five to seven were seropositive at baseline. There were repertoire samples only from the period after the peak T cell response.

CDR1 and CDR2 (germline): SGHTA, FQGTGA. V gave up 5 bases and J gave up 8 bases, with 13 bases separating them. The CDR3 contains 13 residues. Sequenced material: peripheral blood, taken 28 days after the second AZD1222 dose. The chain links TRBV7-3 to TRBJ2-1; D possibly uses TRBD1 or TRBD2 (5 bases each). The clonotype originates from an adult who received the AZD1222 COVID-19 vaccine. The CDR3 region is CASSNPGRHEQFF. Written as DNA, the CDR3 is TGTGCCAGCAGCAACCCAGGGAGACATGAGCAGTTCTTC.